The table lists the clone carrying this TCR beta chain with many counts. Its target is not known. The source of the sample is a study of T cell repertoires in cytomegalovirus infection. Study-wide findings and caveats: Of the TCR beta families, the public ones yielded a cumulative frequency that identified carriers of CMV plus the relevant HLA.

TCRdb re-analysed the reads in MiXCR, keeping a single row per CDR3 protein. The table has around 330,000 distinct CDR3 sequences, around a sixth seen once. The V gene lost 7 bases and the J gene lost 3 bases, with 7 bases spanning the gap. This CDR3 comprises 11 residues. Germline CDR1 reads SNHLY; CDR2 reads FYNNEI. Sequencing used PBMCs. The clonotype originates from a human donor in good health (CMV status not recorded). Some clones in this sample may be carry-over from other donors' samples. The chain uses TRBV2 and TRBJ2-7, with unresolved D. CDR3 sequence: CASIAFYEQYF. DNA of the CDR3: TGTGCCAGCATCGCTTTCTACGAGCAGTACTTC.